The 24 T cell receptor beta chains presented below share a single source sample, sequenced in a study of blood T cells in healthy people across ages. A second about 6 to 11 cycle PCR used barcoded and J-beta primers. TCRdb reprocessed the 5' RACE reads with MiXCR, giving one entry per CDR3 protein. The table records 660,000 or so distinct CDR3 sequences, around 54% of them present only once. Sequencing was carried out using blood. The source of these receptors is a man aged 60 to 69 in good health.

The gene calls are TRBV20-1 and TRBJ1-1; D not certain. CDR1 DFQATT and CDR2 SNEGSKA come from the germline V gene (reference sequence). The CDR3 extends over 14 amino acids. Trimming shortened V by 1 base and J by 0 bases, and 9 bases separated the two germline ends. CDR3 amino acids: CSARGGILNTEAFF. In DNA form, the CDR3 reads TGCAGTGCTAGAGGCGGGATATTGAACACTGAAGCTTTCTTT.

V is TRBV29-1 and J is TRBJ2-7; D may be TRBD2 (6 bases). Trimming cost V 4 bases and J 5 bases, with 12 bases left between them. The CDR3 runs to 12 residues. Per the germline V gene, CDR1 is SQVTM and CDR2 is ANQGSEA. CDR3 nucleotide sequence: TGCAGCGTTGCCGACGGGAGCCACGAGCAGTACTTC. Its protein product is CSVADGSHEQYF.

In its sample, this clonotype was seen a few times. V and J are TRBV5-1 and TRBJ2-7, with TRBD1 matching over 9 bases. V was clipped by 6 bases and J by 5 bases; unmatched bases: 15. The CDR3 is made up of 16 amino acids. Per germline, CDR1 SGHRS and CDR2 YFSETQ. CDR3 amino acids: CASTRVGTGLRNEQYF. The CDR3 DNA reads as TGCGCCAGCACCAGAGTAGGGACAGGGTTACGGAACGAGCAGTACTTC.

About this clonotype: The CDR3 does not end in the conserved phenylalanine or tryptophan, so this is likely a read error. The chain links TRBV7-2 to TRBJ2-5; D gene uncertain. The CDR3 contains 11 residues. CDR1 is SGHTA and CDR2 is FQGNSA in the germline V gene. V shed 2 bases and J shed 7 bases, with 5 bases lying between them. CDR3 residues: CASSLLGTQYV. The CDR3 DNA reads as TGTGCCAGCAGCTTATTGGGGACCCAGTACGTC.

The chain links TRBV28 to TRBJ2-7, with D hard to call. CDR1 and CDR2 from the germline V gene are MDHEN and SYDVKM. V lost 5 bases and J lost 2, with 13 bases in between. The CDR3 runs to 14 residues. The CDR3 DNA follows: TGTGCCAGCAGTGGACCCGGAACTCCCTACGAGCAGTACTTC. Residues: CASSGPGTPYEQYF.

The chain links TRBV2 to TRBJ2-5; a possible D gene is TRBD2 (7 bases). The germline CDR1 and CDR2 sequences are SNHLY and FYNNEI. The ends were cut back, 10 bases at V and 4 bases at J, with 16 bases in the middle. The CDR3 is made up of 13 amino acids. The CDR3 DNA follows: TGTGCCAACAGAGCAGGGGAGGGAGAGACCCAGTACTTC. This translates into CANRAGEGETQYF.

The CDR3 DNA follows: TGTGCCACCCCTCGAGCGGGGGGCGGCTATGGCTACACCTTC. Its translation is CATPRAGGGYGYTF. The V gene is TRBV21-1, the J gene TRBJ1-2. TRBV21-1 represents a pseudogene. CDR3 length equals 14 residues.

The J gene is TRBJ2-1, the V gene TRBV12-3 or TRBV12-4; D assignment may be TRBD1 or TRBD2 (5 bases each). The germline V and J ends were trimmed by 7 bases and 8 bases, with 18 bases remaining between them. The CDR3 totals 14 residues. CDR3 nucleotides: TGTGCCAGCAACCCGGGAAAACCCAGGGATGAGCAGTTCTTC. Amino acid sequence: CASNPGKPRDEQFF.

This sequence joins TRBV5-1 and TRBJ2-3, with 10 bases identical to TRBD2. Germline loops: CDR1 SGHRS, CDR2 YFSETQ. J was trimmed by 1 base and V by 6 bases; bases with no gene match: 8. This CDR3 comprises 16 residues. The DNA of the CDR3 is TGCGCCAGCACACACCCCGGGACTAGCGGCACAGATACGCAGTATTTT. Amino acid sequence: CASTHPGTSGTDTQYF.

A few counts support this clonotype. The chain has TRBV6-2 or TRBV6-3 and TRBJ2-5, with D perhaps being TRBD1 or TRBD2 (5 bases each). Germline values: CDR1 MNHEY, CDR2 SVGEGT. V was trimmed by 5 bases and J by 12 bases, leaving 22 bases between them. The CDR3 runs to 14 residues. The CDR3 spells CASSGDGPSAKEYF. The CDR3 bases are TGTGCCAGCAGTGGGGACGGGCCCTCGGCTAAAGAGTACTTC.

This clonotype was picked up a small number of times. The chain couples TRBV27 to TRBJ2-5; no clear D gene. V lost 5 bases to trimming and J lost 4 bases, with 14 bases between them. CDR3 length: 14 residues. Germline values: CDR1 MNHEY, CDR2 SMNVEV (reference sequence). This chain's CDR3 is CASSPRAHGETQYF. The CDR3 DNA reads TGTGCCAGCAGTCCCCGCGCACATGGAGAGACCCAGTACTTC.

This CDR3 is CASSLQEEAFF. DNA for the CDR3: TGTGCCAGCAGTTTACAGGAAGAAGCTTTCTTT. V is TRBV28 and J is TRBJ1-1; D call uncertain. CDR1 and CDR2 from the germline V gene are MDHEN and SYDVKM. V lost 2 bases to trimming and J lost 8 bases, with 6 bases between them. The CDR3 is 11 amino acids.

The chain joins TRBV18 to TRBJ2-5, with D perhaps matching TRBD2 (7 bases). Germline V lookup: CDR1 KGHSH, CDR2 LQKENI. This CDR3 has 16 amino acids. V was trimmed by 1 base and J by 7 bases, leaving 19 bases between them. The CDR3 DNA sequence: TGTGCCAGCTCACCACGGAAACTACCAGGGGAGGGGACCCAGTACTTC. Residues: CASSPRKLPGEGTQYF.

This chain joins TRBV20-1 and TRBJ2-3; 7 bases are a match to TRBD2. CDR3 length: 13 amino acids. CDR1 and CDR2 (germline): DFQATT, SNEGSKA (reference sequence). V gave up 5 bases and J gave up 1 base; unmatched junction bases: 3. The CDR3 coding sequence is TGCAGTGCTGGTCGGGGGGGCACAGATACGCAGTATTTT. Its protein product is CSAGRGGTDTQYF.

V and J are TRBV2 and TRBJ1-4; TRBD1 might be the D (6 bases). Germline values: CDR1 SNHLY, CDR2 FYNNEI. The CDR3 runs to 14 residues. V lost 4 bases and J 6 bases, leaving 12 bases between the germline ends. The CDR3 sequence is CASSVGHGDEKLFF. CDR3 coding DNA: TGTGCCAGCAGTGTGGGACACGGGGATGAAAAACTGTTTTTT.

This clonotype was found a few times. The chain combines TRBV4-1 with TRBJ1-5; D is unresolved. CDR1 and CDR2 (germline): MGHRA, YSYEKL. V lost 1 base to trimming and J lost 0 bases, with 4 bases between them. The CDR3 sequence is 14 residues long. Here the CDR3 reads CASSQASSNQPQHF. CDR3 coding DNA: TGCGCCAGCAGCCAAGCAAGTAGCAATCAGCCCCAGCATTTT.

There are a few counts of this clonotype. A single base separates this from a much larger clone, so it may be a read error. The rearrangement joins TRBV11-2 to TRBJ2-7, with 7 bases identical to TRBD1. There are 15 residues in the CDR3. CDR1 and CDR2 (germline): SGHAT, FQNNGV. V gave up 5 bases and J gave up 5 bases; unmatched junction bases: 12. Here the CDR3 reads CASSLADRDIHEQYF. The CDR3 bases are TGTGCCAGCAGCCTAGCCGACAGGGACATCCACGAGCAGTACTTC.

This chain links TRBV5-1 with TRBJ2-5; the D gene could be TRBD1 or TRBD2 (5 bases each). The germline V gene encodes CDR1 SGHRS and CDR2 YFSETQ. Trimming removed 0 bases from V and 5 bases from J, with 17 bases in between. This CDR3 has 16 residues. The CDR3 DNA follows: TGCGCCAGCAGCTTGGGAGGAGGTGTGACAGTTGAGACCCAGTACTTC. Translating it yields CASSLGGGVTVETQYF.

The chain employs TRBV7-9 and TRBJ1-2; 10 bases map to TRBD1. Germline V gene sequence: CDR1 SEHNR, CDR2 FQNEAQ (reference sequence). J was trimmed by 4 bases and V by 0 bases; bases with no gene match: 2. There are 15 residues in the CDR3. Here the CDR3 DNA reads TGTGCCAGCAGCTTAGCGCGGACAGGGGGCTATGGCTACACCTTC. Translated, it gives CASSLARTGGYGYTF.

The gene calls are TRBV28 and TRBJ2-7; D is unresolved. Germline lookup yields CDR1 MDHEN and CDR2 SYDVKM. The CDR3 is 14 residues long. Trimming shortened V by 5 bases and J by 0 bases, and 11 bases separated the two germline ends. The CDR3 spells CASSPWSSSYEQYF. CDR3 DNA sequence: TGTGCCAGCAGTCCATGGTCGAGCTCCTACGAGCAGTACTTC.

The chain combines TRBV28 with TRBJ1-2; TRBD1 might be the D (5 bases). The CDR3 has 13 residues. Between the trimmed V and J ends, which lost 5 bases and 4 bases, there was a span of 11 bases. Germline CDR1 reads MDHEN; CDR2 reads SYDVKM. Here the CDR3 reads CASSRDPVYGYTF. The CDR3 DNA reads as TGTGCCAGCAGTAGGGACCCGGTCTATGGCTACACCTTC.

The CDR3 spells CSASGWRGVTDTQYF. DNA of the CDR3: TGCAGTGCTAGCGGGTGGCGGGGGGTCACAGATACGCAGTATTTT. The V gene is TRBV20-1, the J gene TRBJ2-3; TRBD2 aligns across 8 bases. The CDR3 consists of 15 residues. In germline, CDR1 is DFQATT, CDR2 SNEGSKA (reference sequence). V lost 3 bases and J lost 2; bases outside the gene matches: 7.

The V call is TRBV2, the J call TRBJ1-2; D is possibly TRBD1 (5 bases). The germline V and J ends were trimmed by 2 bases and 6 bases, with 10 bases remaining between them. The CDR3 has 13 amino acids. The germline V gene has CDR1 SNHLY and CDR2 FYNNEI. The CDR3, as DNA: TGTGCCAGCAGTGAAAACGCAGGGAATGGCTACACCTTC. Translation: CASSENAGNGYTF.

This chain uses TRBV20-1 with TRBJ2-5; D gene unclear. CDR3 size: 12 residues. V was trimmed by 5 bases and J by 11 bases, leaving 18 bases between them. CDR1 is DFQATT, CDR2 SNEGSKA, per germline (reference sequence). The CDR3 DNA follows: TGCAGTGCTGCCCCGAGGAAGAATGAGCAGTACTTC. Encoded protein: CSAAPRKNEQYF.